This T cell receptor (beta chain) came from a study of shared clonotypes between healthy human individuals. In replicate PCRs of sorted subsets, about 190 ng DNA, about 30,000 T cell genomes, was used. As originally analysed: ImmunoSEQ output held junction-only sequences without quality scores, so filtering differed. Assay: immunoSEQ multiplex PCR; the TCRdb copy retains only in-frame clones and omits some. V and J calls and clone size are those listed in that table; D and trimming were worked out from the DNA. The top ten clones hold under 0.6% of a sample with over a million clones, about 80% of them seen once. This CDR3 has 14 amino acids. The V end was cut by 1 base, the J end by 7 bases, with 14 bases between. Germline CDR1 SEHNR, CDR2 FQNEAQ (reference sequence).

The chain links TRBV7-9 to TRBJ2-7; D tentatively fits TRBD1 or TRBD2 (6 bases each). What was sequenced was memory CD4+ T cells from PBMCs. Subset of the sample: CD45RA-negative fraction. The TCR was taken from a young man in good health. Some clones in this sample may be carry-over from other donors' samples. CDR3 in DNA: TGTGCCAGCAGCTTAGATCCGGGGGCGCGGGAGCAGTACTTC. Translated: CASSLDPGAREQYF.